Below, 19 T cell receptor beta chains from the same sample are listed, as sequenced in a study of response to subunit inactivated influenza vaccine. TCRdb reprocessed the RT-PCR reads with MiXCR, giving one entry per CDR3 protein. The sample holds 530,000 or so distinct CDR3 sequences, 14% seen once. Material: PBMCs from blood, obtained roughly 13 days after vaccination. The receptors shown here come from a man over 45 who received an inactivated influenza vaccine.

This clonotype was detected many times. V is TRBV20-1 and J is TRBJ2-7, with 8 bases lining up with TRBD2. The CDR3 extends over 13 amino acids. Per the germline V gene, CDR1 is DFQATT and CDR2 is SNEGSKA (reference sequence). V trimming: 3 bases; J trimming: 2 bases; junction bases outside the gene matches: 3. The CDR3 DNA is TGCAGTGCTAGTAGCGGGGTCGCCTACGAGCAGTACTTC. The encoded protein is CSASSGVAYEQYF.

V and J are TRBV6-2 or TRBV6-3 and TRBJ1-1; D gene unclear. The germline V gene has CDR1 MNHEY and CDR2 SVGEGT. The V end lost 7 bases, the J end lost 4 bases, and 16 bases lay between the germline ends. The CDR3 extends over 14 amino acids. The CDR3: CASTGRPSGTEAFF. Here the CDR3 DNA reads TGTGCCAGCACCGGACGACCTAGCGGCACTGAAGCTTTCTTT.

The V call is TRBV28, the J call TRBJ2-3, with 8 bases matching TRBD1. The length of the CDR3 is 17 residues. Trimming removed 0 bases from V and 2 bases from J; junction bases left unmatched: 7. In germline, CDR1 is MDHEN, CDR2 SYDVKM. The CDR3 coding sequence is TGTGCCAGCAGTTTATGGTCCCGGGACAGGTACACAGATACGCAGTATTTT. It specifies CASSLWSRDRYTDTQYF.

This chain uses TRBV6-5 with TRBJ2-1; D may be TRBD2 (6 bases). V gave up 0 bases and J gave up 3 bases, with 15 bases separating them. CDR3 length: 17 residues. Per germline, CDR1 MNHEY and CDR2 SVGAGI. CDR3 residues: CASSYSTLIADYNEQFF. The CDR3 DNA follows: TGTGCCAGCAGTTACTCGACATTAATAGCGGACTACAATGAGCAGTTCTTC.

A few counts support this clonotype. The chain links TRBV29-1 to TRBJ2-1; no clear D. Germline CDR1 is SQVTM and CDR2 is ANQGSEA. This CDR3 is 14 amino acids long. With 0 bases removed from V and 4 bases from J, the gap between germline ends came to 10 bases. The CDR3 coding sequence is TGCAGCGTTGAAGATGGGGTAGGATACAATGAGCAGTTCTTC. This gives the protein CSVEDGVGYNEQFF.

This clonotype was counted a few times. This rearrangement joins TRBV11-2 to TRBJ1-4; D gene unclear. The CDR3 has 16 residues. The germline V and J ends were trimmed by 4 bases and 8 bases, with 20 bases remaining between them. CDR1 and CDR2 (germline): SGHAT, FQNNGV. CDR3 sequence (DNA): TGTGCCAGCAGCTCCTTCTCGTGGAGGGCCAGCGAAAAACTGTTTTTT. This gives the protein CASSSFSWRASEKLFF.

The gene calls are TRBV11-2 and TRBJ2-5; 11 bases line up with TRBD2. The ends lost 8 bases at V and 7 bases at J; junction bases unmatched: 15. CDR3 size: 16 residues. CDR1 SGHAT and CDR2 FQNNGV come from the germline V gene. CDR3 DNA: TGTGCCAGCGCAATTTCTAGCGGGGGGCTCAGGGGGACCCAGTACTTC. Encoded protein: CASAISSGGLRGTQYF. Full variable domain (missing parts from reference TRBV11-2 and TRBJ2-5): EAGVAQSPRYKIIEKRQSVAFWCNPISGHATLYWYQQILGQGPKLLIQFQNNGVVDDSQLPKDRFSAERLKGVDSTLKIQPAKLEDSAVYLCASAISSGGLRGTQYFGPGTRLLVL.

The V gene is TRBV9, the J gene TRBJ1-5; D call uncertain. The CDR3 runs 13 residues. Germline V gene data show CDR1 as SGDLS and CDR2 as YYNGEE. V lost 0 bases and J 3 bases, leaving 4 bases between the germline ends. CDR3: CASSVGPNQPQHF. The CDR3, as DNA: TGTGCCAGCAGCGTAGGACCCAATCAGCCCCAGCATTTT.

The rearrangement uses TRBV3-1 and TRBJ2-3, with D perhaps matching TRBD1 (7 bases). Between the trimmed V and J ends, which lost 1 base and 2 bases, there was a span of 10 bases. Germline V CDR1 and CDR2: LGHDT, YNNKEL (reference sequence). The CDR3 runs 15 residues. The CDR3 DNA is TGTGCCAGCAGCCAAGGCGGGACAGTCACAGATACGCAGTATTTT. It yields the protein CASSQGGTVTDTQYF.

J is TRBJ1-2 and V is TRBV28; D not resolved. Germline V CDR1 and CDR2: MDHEN, SYDVKM. The CDR3 loop spans 13 amino acids. V was pared by 4 bases and J by 4 bases, with 10 bases between. The CDR3 protein is CASSYGMIYGYTF. The CDR3 DNA reads as TGTGCCAGCAGTTACGGCATGATCTATGGCTACACCTTC.

The sample holds a few counts of this clonotype. This chain connects TRBV7-2 to TRBJ2-7; unclear D gene. Germline V lookup: CDR1 SGHTA, CDR2 FQGNSA. Deletions cut 4 bases from V and 2 bases from J, with 9 bases between. This CDR3 spans 13 amino acids. CDR3 residues: CASSSSSAYEQYF. In nucleotides, the CDR3 is TGTGCCAGCAGCTCCTCGTCGGCCTACGAGCAGTACTTC.

This clonotype was counted only a few times. The rearrangement uses TRBV7-9 and TRBJ2-7, with 8 bases that match TRBD1. The V gene's germline CDR1 is SEHNR and CDR2 FQNEAQ (reference sequence). This CDR3 has 16 residues. Losses at the gene ends were 0 bases for V and 6 bases for J; bases not matched to a gene: 10. As DNA, the CDR3 is TGTGCCAGCAGCTTAGCGCCCGGACAGGGACTGATCGAGCAGTACTTC. This gives the protein CASSLAPGQGLIEQYF.

This clonotype was counted only a few times. V is TRBV12-3 or TRBV12-4 and J is TRBJ2-7; TRBD1 aligns across 8 bases. V gave up 4 bases and J gave up 6 bases; unmatched junction bases: 2. This CDR3 spans 12 amino acids. The CDR3 region is CASSSTGAEQYF. DNA of the CDR3: TGTGCCAGCAGTTCGACAGGGGCCGAGCAGTACTTC.

This chain joins TRBV27 and TRBJ2-7, with D tentatively TRBD1 (6 bases). Per germline, CDR1 MNHEY and CDR2 SMNVEV (reference sequence). Trimming shortened V by 2 bases and J by 2 bases, and 10 bases separated the two germline ends. The CDR3 contains 14 residues. The CDR3: CASSLGTNTYEQYF. CDR3 sequence (DNA): TGTGCCAGCAGTTTAGGGACAAATACCTACGAGCAGTACTTC.

There are a few counts of this clonotype. The chain recombines TRBV9 with TRBJ2-1; TRBD2 aligns across 9 bases. The CDR3 sequence is 14 residues long. CDR1 is SGDLS and CDR2 is YYNGEE in the germline V gene. The V gene end was trimmed by 0 bases and the J gene end by 9 bases; junction bases not matched to a gene: 4. CDR3 nucleotides: TGTGCCAGCAGCGTAGTGACTAGCGGTGTTGAGCAGTTCTTC. Translation: CASSVVTSGVEQFF.

The chain combines TRBV7-8 with TRBJ2-7, with 12 bases matching TRBD2. CDR1 is SGHVS and CDR2 is FQNEAQ in the germline V gene. The CDR3 has 17 residues. The V gene end was trimmed by 5 bases and the J gene end by 0 bases; junction bases not matched to a gene: 8. The CDR3 sequence is CASSTSSGGAFSYEQYF. The CDR3 DNA is TGTGCCAGCAGCACCTCTAGCGGGGGGGCTTTCTCCTACGAGCAGTACTTC.

The rearrangement joins TRBV4-2 to TRBJ1-1, with D maybe TRBD1 (6 bases). Looked up from germline, CDR1 is LGHNA and CDR2 is YNFKEQ. The CDR3 totals 15 residues. Trimming cost V 4 bases and J 5 bases, with 17 bases left between them. CDR3 residues: CASSPVTGKGTEAFF. The CDR3 DNA reads TGTGCCAGCAGCCCCGTAACAGGGAAAGGGACTGAAGCTTTCTTT.

This clonotype was seen ten or more times. The rearrangement uses TRBV9 and TRBJ2-1, with D tentatively TRBD1 or TRBD2 (5 bases each). This CDR3 is 14 amino acids long. Deletions cut 2 bases from V and 5 bases from J, with 11 bases between. Germline V gene data show CDR1 as SGDLS and CDR2 as YYNGEE. As DNA, the CDR3 is TGTGCCAGCAGCGTGGGGGTTTCTGACAATGAGCAGTTCTTC. This sequence encodes CASSVGVSDNEQFF.

V and J are TRBV7-6 and TRBJ2-1; TRBD1 matches at 8 bases. This CDR3 has 15 residues. Germline V lookup: CDR1 SGHVS, CDR2 FNYEAQ. The trim removed 3 bases at V and 2 bases at J, leaving 3 bases unmatched. Here the CDR3 reads CASSFRTGPYNEQFF. The CDR3 DNA sequence: TGTGCCAGCAGCTTTCGGACAGGGCCCTACAATGAGCAGTTCTTC.